Listed here are 7 T cell receptor beta chains from one sample, sequenced in a study of cytomegalovirus exposure and HLA in healthy donors. Amplification used 60 Vbeta primers and 13 Jbeta primers. Produced via immunoSEQ multiplex PCR; TCRdb's table is partial and in-frame only. This sample has approximately 110,000 clones; more than 65% occur once, and the top ten carry under 4%. Source material: PBMCs. These TCRs come from a man aged 25-45 years in good health and CMV-seronegative.

The chain is built from TRBV11-2 and TRBJ2-4, with D perhaps TRBD2 (5 bases). Germline V lookup: CDR1 SGHAT, CDR2 FQNNGV. Trimming took off 1 base at V and 0 bases at J, with 16 bases between the two ends. The CDR3 has 18 amino acids. The CDR3 reads CASSLVSHRLLAKNIQYF. CDR3 coding DNA: TGTGCCAGCAGCTTAGTTAGCCACAGACTACTAGCCAAAAACATTCAGTACTTC. The full variable domain, in which reference TRBV11-2 and TRBJ2-4 provide the parts outside the CDR3, is EAGVAQSPRYKIIEKRQSVAFWCNPISGHATLYWYQQILGQGPKLLIQFQNNGVVDDSQLPKDRFSAERLKGVDSTLKIQPAKLEDSAVYLCASSLVSHRLLAKNIQYFGAGTRLSVL.

The gene calls are TRBV7-2 and TRBJ1-1, with D uncertain. The CDR3 sequence is 14 residues long. Germline values: CDR1 SGHTA, CDR2 FQGNSA. V lost 5 bases and J lost 0, with 10 bases in between. The CDR3, as DNA: TGTGCCAGCAGCCCGAGGAGGGTGAACACTGAAGCTTTCTTT. It is translated as CASSPRRVNTEAFF. Supplemented by reference TRBV7-2 and TRBJ1-1, the full variable domain reads GAGVSQSPSNKVTEKGKDVELRCDPISGHTALYWYRQSLGQGLEFLIYFQGNSAPDKSGLPSDRFSAERTGGSVSTLTIQRTQQEDSAVYLCASSPRRVNTEAFFGQGTRLTVV.

V usage is TRBV28 and J usage is TRBJ2-3; possibly TRBD2 for D (5 bases). V was clipped by 3 bases and J by 7 bases, with 11 bases between them. This CDR3 region has 13 residues. Germline-derived CDR1 and CDR2 are MDHEN and SYDVKM. The CDR3 sequence is CASSFEGLNTQYF. The CDR3 DNA reads as TGTGCCAGCAGTTTCGAGGGTTTGAATACGCAGTATTTT.

V gene TRBV7-2 combines with J gene TRBJ2-7, with TRBD1 matching 7 bases. The CDR3 sequence is 14 residues long. Germline CDR1 SGHTA, CDR2 FQGNSA. Trimming removed 4 bases from V and 1 base from J; junction bases left unmatched: 4. CDR3 in amino acids: CASSSQGLSYEQYF. CDR3 DNA: TGTGCCAGCAGCTCACAGGGGTTATCCTACGAGCAGTACTTC.

The chain carries TRBV6-6 and TRBJ2-1; no firm D call. Trimming shortened V by 0 bases and J by 10 bases, and 10 bases separated the two germline ends. From germline, CDR1 is MNHNY and CDR2 SVGAGI (reference sequence). This CDR3 comprises 13 residues. The CDR3 region is CASSYSERSEQFF. In DNA form, the CDR3 reads TGTGCCAGCAGTTACTCGGAGAGGTCAGAGCAGTTCTTC.

This clone was found once. This chain connects TRBV12-2 to TRBJ2-7; TRBD2 is the table's D call, not checked against the DNA. TRBV12-2 is designated a pseudogene. This CDR3 spans 15 amino acids. The CDR3 DNA follows: TGTGCAAGTCGCACCAAGAGCGGCCCCCCCTACGAGCAGTACTTC. This encodes CASRTKSGPPYEQYF.

The J gene is TRBJ2-5, the V gene TRBV9, with TRBD2 matching 9 bases. The V gene's germline CDR1 is SGDLS and CDR2 YYNGEE. The CDR3 sequence is 16 residues long. The junction had 5 bases not matched to a gene; V was cut back by 1 base and J by 1 base. The CDR3 nucleotides are TGTGCCAGCAGCGTAATAGCGGGGGCAGGCCAAGAGACCCAGTACTTC. Amino acids: CASSVIAGAGQETQYF.